One sample yielded the 30 T cell receptor beta chains listed below, sequenced in a study of blood T cell repertoires in COVID-19 (dated by TCRdb to 2020 to 2022). The library relied on the immunoSEQ multiplex PCR assay. In TCRdb, the immuneACCESS table is reduced to in-frame sequences with V and J assigned. These tables do not hold every clone; where another copy was compared, an unresolved V gene accounts for under half, and the others remain unexplained. This sample has a few hundred thousand clones in its table, and around 92% of those were observed once. The biggest ten clones account for 1% to 1.5% of the sample. The sequenced sample was peripheral blood. The receptors shown here come from a man aged 35 to 55 with acute or convalescent COVID-19.

The chain recombines TRBV5-4 with TRBJ1-2; no firm D call. Deletions cut 4 bases from V and 4 bases from J, with 17 bases between. Per the germline V gene, CDR1 is SGHNT and CDR2 is YYREEE (reference sequence). This CDR3 region has 15 residues. This CDR3 reads CASSPRPHTGYGYTF. The CDR3 DNA sequence: TGTGCCAGCAGCCCCCGACCCCACACGGGCTATGGCTACACCTTC.

The V gene is TRBV14, the J gene TRBJ2-1; 7 nucleotides line up with TRBD2. V trimming: 1 base; J trimming: 7 bases; junction bases outside the gene matches: 10. The germline CDR1 and CDR2 sequences are SGHDN and FVKESK. CDR3 size: 16 residues. This chain's CDR3 is CASSQVRTSGRNEQFF. CDR3 in DNA: TGTGCCAGCAGCCAAGTGAGGACTAGTGGGAGGAATGAGCAGTTCTTC. The full variable domain, completed using reference TRBV14 and TRBJ2-1, is EAGVTQFPSHSVIEKGQTVTLRCDPISGHDNLYWYRRVMGKEIKFLLHFVKESKQDESGMPNNRFLAERTGGTYSTLKVQPAELEDSGVYFCASSQVRTSGRNEQFFGPGTRLTVL.

The V and J genes are TRBV4-1 and TRBJ1-2, with a possible D match to TRBD1 (6 bases). The CDR3 covers 15 residues. Looked up from germline, CDR1 is MGHRA and CDR2 is YSYEKL. The V and J ends lost 0 bases and 6 bases respectively, with 14 bases between them. CDR3 sequence (DNA): TGCGCCAGCAGCCAAGACGGACAGTCTGAGGATGGCTACACCTTC. Amino acids: CASSQDGQSEDGYTF.

The chain uses TRBV2 and TRBJ2-3, with 9 bases identical to TRBD2. V was pared by 8 bases and J by 3 bases, with 6 bases of the junction left unmatched. The germline gives CDR1 SNHLY, CDR2 FYNNEI. The CDR3 runs to 14 residues. The CDR3 loop is CASGFSGGTDTQYF. CDR3 nucleotides: TGTGCCAGCGGCTTTAGCGGGGGTACAGATACGCAGTATTTT.

The chain links TRBV6-5 to TRBJ2-1; TRBD2 might be the D (5 bases). CDR1 and CDR2 from the germline V gene are MNHEY and SVGAGI. The CDR3 has 15 residues. Trimming pared 8 bases from V and 5 bases from J, leaving 19 bases between. CDR3 bases: TGTGCCAGCCATTCGAGGGCCGGGGTCGACAATGAGCAGTTCTTC. This translates into CASHSRAGVDNEQFF.

The V and J genes are TRBV10-3 and TRBJ1-5; D might be TRBD1 (6 bases). The CDR3 length is 16 residues. Germline CDR1 is ENHRY and CDR2 is SYGVKD. Trimming shortened V by 2 bases and J by 2 bases, and 13 bases separated the two germline ends. The CDR3 spells CAISEQNRAGNQPQHF. Written as DNA, the CDR3 is TGTGCCATCAGTGAGCAAAACAGGGCCGGCAATCAGCCCCAGCATTTT.

With regard to this clone: Other DNA sequences in this sample translate to the same CDR3. The chain is built from TRBV28 and TRBJ2-5; a possible D gene is TRBD1 (7 bases). Per germline, CDR1 MDHEN and CDR2 SYDVKM. This CDR3 spans 13 amino acids. Trimming stripped 6 bases from V and 1 base from J, with 9 bases between. CDR3: CASRRDSQETQYF. CDR3 nucleotide sequence: TGTGCCAGCAGGCGGGACAGCCAAGAGACCCAGTACTTC.

The chain has TRBV28 and TRBJ2-7, with D possibly being TRBD1 (5 bases). Trimming removed 5 bases at V and 1 base at J, with 12 bases between. CDR1 is MDHEN and CDR2 is SYDVKM in the germline V gene. The CDR3 extends over 14 amino acids. The CDR3 sequence is CASSGVQDSYEQYF. CDR3 coding DNA: TGTGCCAGCAGTGGCGTACAGGATTCCTACGAGCAGTACTTC.

The gene calls are TRBV18 and TRBJ1-6, with a tentative D call TRBD1 (5 bases). CDR1 and CDR2 (germline): KGHSH, LQKENI. The CDR3 sequence is 14 residues long. Trimming removed 2 bases at V and 11 bases at J, with 13 bases between. The CDR3 loop is CASSPVGREAPLHF. The CDR3 DNA is TGTGCCAGCTCACCAGTGGGCAGGGAGGCACCCCTCCACTTT.

This chain connects TRBV20-1 to TRBJ1-2; a possible D gene is TRBD1 (5 bases). This CDR3 region has 11 residues. V shed 2 bases and J shed 5 bases, with 6 bases lying between them. Per germline, CDR1 DFQATT and CDR2 SNEGSKA (reference sequence). CDR3 coding DNA: TGCAGTGCTAGACCAGGGTATGGCTACACCTTC. Protein product: CSARPGYGYTF.

The V and J genes are TRBV27 and TRBJ1-5; 7 bases are a match to TRBD1. This CDR3 contains 14 residues. Germline V gene data show CDR1 as MNHEY and CDR2 as SMNVEV (reference sequence). With V trimmed by 8 bases and J by 0 bases, 4 bases remained unmatched. The CDR3 DNA sequence: TGTGCCAGCGGACACAGGGGTAGCAATCAGCCCCAGCATTTT. Protein sequence: CASGHRGSNQPQHF.

The chain recombines TRBV28 with TRBJ2-7; D not resolved. This CDR3 comprises 15 residues. The V end was cut by 6 bases, the J end by 4 bases, with 19 bases between. The germline V gene has CDR1 MDHEN and CDR2 SYDVKM. CDR3 bases: TGTGCCAGCAGAATTTACGGGTTTTCCCTTTACGAGCAGTACTTC. Its translation is CASRIYGFSLYEQYF.

This chain links TRBV7-9 with TRBJ1-4, with D uncertain. There are 19 residues in the CDR3. Trimming left V 2 bases short and J 3 bases short, with 22 bases between. CDR1 is SEHNR, CDR2 FQNEAQ, per germline (reference sequence). DNA of the CDR3: TGTGCCAGCAGCTTACGCCCCGGGGTGATATTGTTAGCTAATGAAAAACTGTTTTTT. Translating it yields CASSLRPGVILLANEKLFF.

The chain links TRBV30 to TRBJ2-7; 7 bases fit TRBD1. V was pared by 3 bases and J by 1 base, with 3 bases of the junction left unmatched. CDR3 length: 13 amino acids. Germline V CDR1 and CDR2: GTSNPN, SVGIG (reference sequence). The DNA of the CDR3 is TGTGCCTGGAGGACAGGGACGTCCTACGAGCAGTACTTC. It codes for CAWRTGTSYEQYF.

The chain joins TRBV5-1 to TRBJ1-2, with D tentatively TRBD1 (6 bases). CDR1 is SGHRS and CDR2 is YFSETQ in the germline V gene. Trimming pared 0 bases from V and 4 bases from J, leaving 13 bases between. This CDR3 has 15 residues. The CDR3 DNA follows: TGCGCCAGCAGCTTGGGGGACAAGGGAACCTATGGCTACACCTTC. Amino acids: CASSLGDKGTYGYTF.

The chain recombines TRBV7-3 with TRBJ2-3; D uncertain. This CDR3 spans 14 amino acids. Between the trimmed V and J ends, which lost 5 bases and 0 bases, there was a span of 9 bases. CDR1 is SGHTA and CDR2 is FQGTGA in the germline V gene. CDR3 in amino acids: CASSPGFSTDTQYF. The CDR3 nucleotides read TGTGCCAGCAGCCCCGGTTTCAGCACAGATACGCAGTATTTT.

In DNA form, the CDR3 reads TGTGCCAGCAGTGAACGGGTAGGACAGGGAGAACAGCCCCAGCATTTT. This encodes CASSERVGQGEQPQHF. The J gene is TRBJ1-5, the V gene TRBV2, with TRBD1 identical over 8 bases. The CDR3 extends over 16 amino acids. The V gene's germline CDR1 is SNHLY and CDR2 FYNNEI. V lost 2 bases to trimming and J lost 7 bases; unmatched junction nucleotides: 10.

This clone was detected only once. This chain links TRBV28 with TRBJ2-7; TRBD1 matches at 9 bases. The CDR3 covers 13 residues. Germline V gives CDR1 MDHEN, CDR2 SYDVKM. V shed 5 bases and J 7 bases; nucleotides not matched to a gene: 6. The CDR3 protein is CASSPQQGAEQYF. The CDR3 DNA reads as TGTGCCAGCAGTCCTCAACAGGGGGCGGAGCAGTACTTC.

V is TRBV27 and J is TRBJ1-5; a weak D match, TRBD1 (5 bases). The germline V gene has CDR1 MNHEY and CDR2 SMNVEV (reference sequence). The CDR3 contains 15 residues. The V gene lost 8 bases and the J gene lost 2 bases, with 16 bases spanning the gap. The DNA for the CDR3 is TGTGCCAGCCACCGGGCGGGAGGGGGCAATCAGCCCCAGCATTTT. It specifies CASHRAGGGNQPQHF.

This chain uses TRBV30 with TRBJ2-3, with TRBD1 matching 9 bases. The CDR3 sequence is 15 residues long. The trim removed 1 base at V and 3 bases at J, leaving 5 bases unmatched. Germline CDR1 reads GTSNPN; CDR2 reads SVGIG (reference sequence). CDR3 protein: CAWSDRGRPTDTQYF. The CDR3 bases are TGTGCCTGGAGTGACAGGGGGCGGCCTACAGATACGCAGTATTTT.

This chain uses TRBV9 with TRBJ1-6; tentatively, D is TRBD1 (5 bases). The CDR3 contains 18 residues. V was trimmed by 0 bases and J by 3 bases, leaving 16 bases between them. Germline V gene lookup returns CDR1 SGDLS and CDR2 YYNGEE. The CDR3 sequence: CASSVGEVDTHYNSPLHF. In DNA, the CDR3 is TGTGCCAGCAGCGTAGGAGAGGTGGACACCCACTATAATTCACCCCTCCACTTT.

J is TRBJ2-2 and V is TRBV28, with TRBD2 matching over 12 bases. There are 16 residues in the CDR3. V was clipped by 7 bases and J by 2 bases; unmatched bases: 5. The germline V gene encodes CDR1 MDHEN and CDR2 SYDVKM. The DNA for the CDR3 is TGTGCCAGCATACTAGCGGGGGGCTTTAACACCGGGGAGCTGTTTTTT. Encoded protein: CASILAGGFNTGELFF. The full variable domain, rest sourced from reference TRBV28 and TRBJ2-2, is DVKVTQSSRYLVKRTGEKVFLECVQDMDHENMFWYRQDPGLGLRLIYFSYDVKMKEKGDIPEGYSVSREKKERFSLILESASTNQTSMYLCASILAGGFNTGELFFGEGSRLTVL.

This rearrangement joins TRBV27 to TRBJ2-3; no reliable D call. Germline V gene sequence: CDR1 MNHEY, CDR2 SMNVEV (reference sequence). Trimming stripped 2 bases from V and 1 base from J, with 10 bases between. CDR3 length: 15 amino acids. Here the CDR3 reads CASSLGPRGTDTQYF. DNA for the CDR3: TGTGCCAGCAGTTTAGGTCCCCGGGGCACAGATACGCAGTATTTT.

For this clone: Relative to the germline gene, one junction end is altered; a read error may explain this. The V and J genes are TRBV7-9 and TRBJ2-3, with D uncertain. This CDR3 contains 13 residues. Germline V gives CDR1 SEHNR, CDR2 FQNEAQ (reference sequence). The CDR3, as DNA: TGTGCCAGCAGCTTAGTGGGCACGGATACGCAGTATTTT. Protein sequence: CASSLVGTDTQYF.

As to this clone: This sample also contains other DNA sequences that code for the same CDR3. The chain is built from TRBV5-1 and TRBJ1-1; D remains unclear. The CDR3 covers 14 residues. V shed 0 bases and J shed 1 base, with 7 bases lying between them. Germline loops: CDR1 SGHRS, CDR2 YFSETQ. For the CDR3, the DNA is TGCGCCAGCAGCTTGGCTGCAGGGAACACTGAAGCTTTCTTT. Protein sequence: CASSLAAGNTEAFF.

V usage is TRBV18 and J usage is TRBJ2-7, with 12 bases lining up with TRBD2. The CDR3 has 19 residues. The V segment lost 3 bases and the J segment 3 bases; nucleotides outside the gene matches: 15. The germline CDR1 and CDR2 sequences are KGHSH and LQKENI. CDR3 in DNA: TGTGCCAGCTCACCCCGGACTAGCGGGGTGTCTATCCCCGTCTACGAGCAGTACTTC. This translates into CASSPRTSGVSIPVYEQYF. Looking up the rest from reference TRBV18 and TRBJ2-7 gives the full variable domain: NAGVMQNPRHLVRRRGQEARLRCSPMKGHSHVYWYRQLPEEGLKFMVYLQKENIIDESGMPKERFSAEFPKEGPSILRIQQVVRGDSAAYFCASSPRTSGVSIPVYEQYFGPGTRLTVT.

The chain carries TRBV7-2 and TRBJ1-1, with 7 bases fitting TRBD1. From germline, CDR1 is SGHTA and CDR2 FQGNSA. The CDR3 has 16 residues. V was clipped by 1 base and J by 7 bases; unmatched bases: 12. The CDR3 sequence: CASSLGNRGPQGEAFF. CDR3 DNA sequence: TGTGCCAGCAGCTTAGGTAACAGGGGTCCCCAGGGTGAAGCTTTCTTT.

This clone was observed a few times. This rearrangement joins TRBV7-6 to TRBJ2-6; perhaps TRBD2 as D (5 bases). CDR3 length: 14 amino acids. Germline CDR1 and CDR2: SGHVS and FNYEAQ. Trimming removed 10 bases from V and 2 bases from J, with 12 bases in between. CDR3 region: CANGVRAGANVLTF. The DNA for the CDR3 is TGTGCCAATGGGGTGCGGGCTGGGGCCAACGTCCTGACTTTC.

This chain connects TRBV5-1 to TRBJ1-1; possibly TRBD1 for D (6 bases). Germline CDR1 SGHRS, CDR2 YFSETQ. The CDR3 is 15 amino acids. The germline V and J ends were trimmed by 6 bases and 0 bases, with 15 bases remaining between them. The CDR3 is CASNIGGALNTEAFF. CDR3 nucleotide sequence: TGCGCCAGCAATATCGGGGGGGCATTGAACACTGAAGCTTTCTTT.

The chain joins TRBV20-1 to TRBJ1-2; D is ambiguous. Trimming cost V 3 bases and J 5 bases, with 7 bases left between them. The CDR3 is 11 amino acids. The germline V gene encodes CDR1 DFQATT and CDR2 SNEGSKA (reference sequence). The CDR3 is CSARAPYGYTF. CDR3 sequence (DNA): TGCAGTGCTAGGGCCCCGTATGGCTACACCTTC.